This section outlines one T cell receptor beta chain sequence together with its context. As yet, its antigen is unknown. Profiled with immunoSEQ multiplex PCR; TCRdb holds only in-frame clones, not every one. The sample has more than 60,000 clones; about 89% are singletons. This CDR3 has 12 residues. From germline, CDR1 is SGHTA and CDR2 FQGNSA. Trimming left V 1 base short and J 4 bases short, with 5 bases between. The time point here: neoterminal ileum biopsy at postoperative endoscopy, about 6 months after surgery. Adults with ileal or ileocolonic Crohn's disease and an indication for resection were eligible. The data stem from a study of T cell repertoires in ileal Crohn's disease. Findings and caveats of the study: The median delay to postoperative endoscopy was 6 to 7 months. Active smokers at surgery had more clonal expansions than non-smokers.

The chain links TRBV7-2 to TRBJ2-7; unclear D gene. The clonotype was recovered from an adult with Crohn's disease. Sequenced material: ileal tissue. CDR3: CASSLGSYEQYF. CDR3 bases: TGTGCCAGCAGCTTAGGGAGTTACGAGCAGTACTTC.